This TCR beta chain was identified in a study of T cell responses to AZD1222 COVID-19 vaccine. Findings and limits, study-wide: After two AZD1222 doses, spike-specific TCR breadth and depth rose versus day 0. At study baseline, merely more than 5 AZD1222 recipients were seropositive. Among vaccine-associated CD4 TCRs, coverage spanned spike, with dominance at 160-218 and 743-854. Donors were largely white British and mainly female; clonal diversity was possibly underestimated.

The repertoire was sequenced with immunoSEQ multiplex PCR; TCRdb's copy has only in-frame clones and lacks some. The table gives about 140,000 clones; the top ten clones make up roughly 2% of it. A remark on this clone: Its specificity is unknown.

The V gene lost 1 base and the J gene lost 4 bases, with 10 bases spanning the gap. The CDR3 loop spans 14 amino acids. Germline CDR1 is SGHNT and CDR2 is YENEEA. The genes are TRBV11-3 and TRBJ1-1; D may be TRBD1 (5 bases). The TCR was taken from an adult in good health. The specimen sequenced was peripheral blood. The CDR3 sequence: CASSLVRAGTEAFF. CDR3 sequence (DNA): TGTGCCAGCAGCTTAGTCAGGGCGGGCACTGAAGCTTTCTTT.